A selection of T cell receptor beta chains follows, all from one sample in a study of blood T cell repertoires in COVID-19. Sequenced by immunoSEQ multiplex PCR; TCRdb stores in-frame clones only, minus some. In the table there are about 120,000 clones, 74% of which are singletons. Input material: peripheral blood. These TCRs come from a man aged 55 to 70 with acute or convalescent COVID-19. Each CDR3 is given with its conserved first and last residue. D genes are given only for firm matches. Where a row states a size, it is once, few, many or the class of an expanded clone; other rows omit it.

size: once; V: TRBV27; D: .; J: TRBJ1-1; DNA: TGTGCCAGCAGTATTCCCGGGAGGGTTACTGAAGCTTTCTTT; CDR3: CASSIPGRVTEAFF
size: .; V: TRBV2; D: TRBD2; J: TRBJ2-2; DNA: TGTGCCAGTTCTTCTAGCGGCAGGAACACCGGGGAGCTGTTTTTT; CDR3: CASSSSGRNTGELFF
size: .; V: TRBV30; D: .; J: TRBJ2-3; DNA: TGTGCCTGGGGTAACATAATCACAGATACGCAGTATTTT; CDR3: CAWGNIITDTQYF
size: once; V: TRBV3-1/TRBV3-2; D: .; J: TRBJ1-1; DNA: TGTGCCAGCAGCCCCTTGGGGGGCACTGAAGCTTTCTTT; CDR3: CASSPLGGTEAFF
size: few; V: TRBV19; D: .; J: TRBJ1-2; DNA: TGTGCCAGTAGGAACGACGACGGTCGGGGTGGCTACACCTTC; CDR3: CASRNDDGRGGYTF
size: .; V: TRBV2; D: TRBD2; J: TRBJ2-2; DNA: TGTGCCAGCAGTGCTATAGCGGGGACCGGGGAGCTGTTTTTT; CDR3: CASSAIAGTGELFF
size: .; V: TRBV28; D: .; J: TRBJ2-7; DNA: TGTGCCAGCAGTCTTCGACTTACCCCGCCCCACGAGCAGTACTTC; CDR3: CASSLRLTPPHEQYF
size: .; V: TRBV21-1; D: .; J: TRBJ2-7; DNA: TGTGCCAGCAGCAAAGTCGAGAAAGAAGCGGGGAGCTCCTACGAGCAGTACTTC; CDR3: CASSKVEKEAGSSYEQYF
size: few; V: TRBV5-1; D: .; J: TRBJ1-2; DNA: TGCGCCAGCAGCTTGGATCCGGCAGGGGAGCCCTTTGGCTACACCTTC; CDR3: CASSLDPAGEPFGYTF
size: .; V: TRBV18; D: .; J: TRBJ2-3; DNA: TGTGCCAGCTCACCTCAGGGCGGAGGCACAGATACGCAGTATTTT; CDR3: CASSPQGGGTDTQYF
size: .; V: TRBV18; D: .; J: TRBJ1-1; DNA: TGTGCCAGCTCACCCCTTCGGGAGAACACTGAAGCTTTCTTT; CDR3: CASSPLRENTEAFF
size: .; V: TRBV19; D: TRBD1; J: TRBJ1-6; DNA: TGTGCCAGTAGTATAGGCTGGGACAGGGATTCACCCCTCCACTTT; CDR3: CASSIGWDRDSPLHF